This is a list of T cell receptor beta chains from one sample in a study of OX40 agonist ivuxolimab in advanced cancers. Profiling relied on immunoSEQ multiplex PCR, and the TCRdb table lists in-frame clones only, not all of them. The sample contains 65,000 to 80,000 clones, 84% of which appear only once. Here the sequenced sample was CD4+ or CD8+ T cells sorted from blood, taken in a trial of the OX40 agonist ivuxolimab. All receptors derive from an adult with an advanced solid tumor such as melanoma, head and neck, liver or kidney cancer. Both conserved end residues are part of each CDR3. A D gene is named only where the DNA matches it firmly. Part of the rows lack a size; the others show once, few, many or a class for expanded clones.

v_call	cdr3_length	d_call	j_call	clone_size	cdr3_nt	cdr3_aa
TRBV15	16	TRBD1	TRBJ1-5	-	TGTGCCACCAGCAGAGAGGTTGGACAGGGGAATCAGCCCCAGCATTTT	CATSREVGQGNQPQHF
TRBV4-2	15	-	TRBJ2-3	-	TGTGCCAGCAGCGCTAGCGCCTCGGGGGCAGATACGCAGTATTTT	CASSASASGADTQYF
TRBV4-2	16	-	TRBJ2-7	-	TGTGCCAGCAGCCGTCCTTCCGGGACGGACACCTACGAGCAGTACTTC	CASSRPSGTDTYEQYF
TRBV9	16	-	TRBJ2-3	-	TGTGCCAGCAGCGTTGGATGGGGCGGAAGCACAGATACGCAGTATTTT	CASSVGWGGSTDTQYF
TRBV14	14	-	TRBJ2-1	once	TGTGCCAGCAGCCGCGGGCCGAACCAAAATGAGCAGTTCTTC	CASSRGPNQNEQFF
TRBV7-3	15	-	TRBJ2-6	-	TGTGCCAGCAGCCCCCCGACCTCTGGGGCCAACGTCCTGACTTTC	CASSPPTSGANVLTF
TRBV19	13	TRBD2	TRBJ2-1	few	TGTGCCAGTAGGACTAGCGGGAGTGATGAGCAGTTCTTC	CASRTSGSDEQFF
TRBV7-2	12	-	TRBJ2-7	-	TGTGCCAGCAGCTCGCGACTGGGCGAGCAGTACTTC	CASSSRLGEQYF
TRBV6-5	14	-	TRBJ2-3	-	TGTGCCAGCCGAGTCGGGGGAGTCGGGGATACGCAGTATTTT	CASRVGGVGDTQYF
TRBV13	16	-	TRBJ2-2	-	TGTGCCAGCAAGAGGAGGACACCCATACAGACCGGGGAGCTGTTTTTT	CASKRRTPIQTGELFF
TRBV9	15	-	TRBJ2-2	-	TGTGCCTCCCACGCAATCGACCGACGCACCGGGGAGCTGTTTTTT	CASHAIDRRTGELFF
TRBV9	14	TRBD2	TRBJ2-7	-	TGTGCCAGCAGCGCTACGGGACTAGCGGGCGAGCAGTACTTC	CASSATGLAGEQYF
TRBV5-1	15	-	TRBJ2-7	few	TGCGCCAGCAGCTTGGTTTCAGGGGGGGATAAGGAGCAGTACTTC	CASSLVSGGDKEQYF
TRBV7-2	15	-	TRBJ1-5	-	TGTGCCAGCAGCTCCGGACGGAATAGCAATCAGCCCCAGCATTTT	CASSSGRNSNQPQHF
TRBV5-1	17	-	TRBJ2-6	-	TGCGCCAGCAGCACGGGTGAGATGAGCTCTGGGGCCAACGTCCTGACTTTC	CASSTGEMSSGANVLTF
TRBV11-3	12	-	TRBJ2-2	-	TGTGCCAGCAGCTTTCATACCGGGGAGCTGTTTTTT	CASSFHTGELFF
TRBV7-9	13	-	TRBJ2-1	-	TGTGCCAGCAGCCGCGGGCTCGGCAATGAGCAGTTCTTC	CASSRGLGNEQFF
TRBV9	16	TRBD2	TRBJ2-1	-	TGTGCCAGCAGCCCAGGACTAGCGGGAGGGTATGGGGAGCAGTTCTTC	CASSPGLAGGYGEQFF
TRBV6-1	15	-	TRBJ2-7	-	TGTGCCAGCAGTGAAGCGCAGGGGACCCCCTACGAGCAGTACTTC	CASSEAQGTPYEQYF
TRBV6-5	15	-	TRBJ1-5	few	TGTGCCAGCAGTACGAAGGGTTATAGCAATCAGCCCCAGCATTTT	CASSTKGYSNQPQHF
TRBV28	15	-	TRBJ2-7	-	TGTGCCAGCAGTTTTGGTGGGACTGCCCTACGAGGGCAGTACTTC	CASSFGGTALRGQYF
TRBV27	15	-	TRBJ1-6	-	TGTGCCAGCAGGAGAACAGGGAGTGGTAATTCACCCCTCCACTTT	CASRRTGSGNSPLHF
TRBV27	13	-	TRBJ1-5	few	TGTGCCAGCAGTCTGGTTGCCAGGCAGCCCCAGCATTTT	CASSLVARQPQHF
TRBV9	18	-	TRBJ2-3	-	TGTGCCAGCAGCGTAGGAGTGCGGGCAGGGGGGAGCTCAGATACGCAGTATTTT	CASSVGVRAGGSSDTQYF
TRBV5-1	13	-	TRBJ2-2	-	TGCGCCAGCAGCTTTGTGTTTTCCGGGGAGCTGTTTTTT	CASSFVFSGELFF
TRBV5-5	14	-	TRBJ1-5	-	TGTGCCAGCAGCTTGGCGCAGGGCAATCAGCCCCAGCATTTT	CASSLAQGNQPQHF
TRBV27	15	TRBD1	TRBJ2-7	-	TGTGCCAGCAGTTGGGATCGGACAGGGGCCCACGAGCAGTACTTC	CASSWDRTGAHEQYF
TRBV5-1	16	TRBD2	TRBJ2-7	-	TGCGCCAGCAGCACTATAAGGGCGGGAGCAAGTAACGAGCAGTACTTC	CASSTIRAGASNEQYF
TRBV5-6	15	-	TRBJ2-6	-	TGTGCCAGCACCGAACAGGGTTCTGGGGCCAACGTCCTGACTTTC	CASTEQGSGANVLTF
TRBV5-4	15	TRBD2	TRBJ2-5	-	TGTGCCAGCAGCTTGGAGGGACTAGCGACGGAGACCCAGTACTTC	CASSLEGLATETQYF
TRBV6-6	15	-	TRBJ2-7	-	TGTGCCAGCAGTTACTTTCCCGGGAACTCCTACGAGCAGTACTTC	CASSYFPGNSYEQYF
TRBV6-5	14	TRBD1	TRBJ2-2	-	TGTGCCACCAGGGACAGACTGAGGACCGGGGAGCTGTTTTTT	CATRDRLRTGELFF
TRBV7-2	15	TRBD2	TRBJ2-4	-	TGTGCCAGCAGCTTAGAGGCGGGAGGGCCGGACATTCAGTACTTC	CASSLEAGGPDIQYF
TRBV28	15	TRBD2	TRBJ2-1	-	TGTGCCAGCAGCCGTGGACTAGCGGGGGGAGGTGAGCAGTTCTTC	CASSRGLAGGGEQFF
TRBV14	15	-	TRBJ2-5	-	TGTGCCAGCAGCCAAGACATTGTCCCCACGGAGACCCAGTACTTC	CASSQDIVPTETQYF
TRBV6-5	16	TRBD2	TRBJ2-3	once	TGTGCCAGCAGTTCGACTAGCGGGGGAATCACAGATACGCAGTATTTT	CASSSTSGGITDTQYF
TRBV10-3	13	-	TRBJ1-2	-	TGTGCCATCAGTGAGTCGTCGGCGCATGGCTACACCTTC	CAISESSAHGYTF
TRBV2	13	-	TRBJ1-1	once	TGTGCCAGCAGTGATGGCGTGAACACTGAAGCTTTCTTT	CASSDGVNTEAFF
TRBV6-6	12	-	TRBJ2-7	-	TGTGCCAGCAGTCCTAGCTCCTACGAGCAGTACTTC	CASSPSSYEQYF
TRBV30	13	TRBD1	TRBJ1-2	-	TGTGCCTGGAGTGGTCAGGGGGCAGGGGGCTACACCTTC	CAWSGQGAGGYTF
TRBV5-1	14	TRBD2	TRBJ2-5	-	TGCGCCAGCAGCTCGATGTCGGGGGGGGAGACCCAGTACTTC	CASSSMSGGETQYF
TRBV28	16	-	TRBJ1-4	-	TGTGCCAGCAGTACCTCCGGACAAGGCCCCAATGAAAAACTGTTTTTT	CASSTSGQGPNEKLFF
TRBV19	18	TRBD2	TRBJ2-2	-	TGTGCCAGTAGTATTTCGCTAGCGGGAGGCCCGAACACCGGGGAGCTGTTTTTT	CASSISLAGGPNTGELFF
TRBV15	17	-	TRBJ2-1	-	TGTGCCACCAGCAGAGATCGTGGAACAGGAGGAAAGAATGAGCAGTTCTTC	CATSRDRGTGGKNEQFF
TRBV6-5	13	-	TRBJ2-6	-	TGTGCCAGCATGCGCTCTGGGGCCAACGTCCTGACTTTC	CASMRSGANVLTF
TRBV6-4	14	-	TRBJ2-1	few	TGTGCCAGCACGCAAGGGGATGGTCGTGGTGAGCAGTTCTTC	CASTQGDGRGEQFF
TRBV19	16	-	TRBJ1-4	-	TGTGCCAGTAGCCGATCGGGGGGGCAGCGCGGTGAAAAACTGTTTTTT	CASSRSGGQRGEKLFF